This T cell receptor (beta chain) derives from a study of T cells in Graves' hyperthyroidism and ophthalmopathy. This clonotype came up once. V was pared by 4 bases and J by 2 bases, with 8 bases of the junction left unmatched. This CDR3 comprises 15 residues. Per germline, CDR1 DFQATT and CDR2 SNEGSKA (reference sequence). Amplified TCR beta CDR3 regions came from RNA transcripts. An initial round of RT-PCR targeting the TCR CDR3 relied on the HTBI primer set. A single record per CDR3 protein comes from TCRdb applying MiXCR to the multiplex PCR reads. The repertoire holds over 650,000 distinct CDR3 sequences, with roughly 15% as singletons. If no ophthalmopathy progression occurred within 18 months, Graves' hyperthyroidism was stable. Patients aged 18 to 65 had newly diagnosed hyperthyroidism of under 2 months' duration. Uncontrolled infection, other autoimmune disease, pregnancy or lactation disqualified patients from enrolment.

The chain uses TRBV20-1 and TRBJ2-3; 8 nucleotides agree with TRBD2. Sequenced input: blood. The sequence derives from a man between 18 and 29 years old with Graves' hyperthyroidism. Here the CDR3 reads CSATWTSTFTDTQYF. Written as DNA, the CDR3 is TGCAGTGCTACCTGGACTAGCACCTTCACAGATACGCAGTATTTT.